This T cell receptor beta chain appears in the sequencing data of a study of cytomegalovirus exposure and HLA in healthy donors. Study-wide results and limits: In a later analysis, TCR beta V- and J-gene trimming showed a link to a missense DCLRE1C variant.

This CDR3 contains 15 residues. Germline V CDR1 and CDR2: LNHDA, SQIVND (reference sequence). J gave up 4 bases and V 2 bases, and 7 bases lay outside the gene matches. The primer mix had 60 Vbeta and 13 Jbeta primers. Sequencing was performed with immunoSEQ multiplex PCR; in TCRdb, only in-frame clones are kept and a portion is missing. The data contain around 150,000 clones, 65% to 80% of them singletons. The table lists this clone with a count of one. The antigen remains unidentified. The rearrangement joins TRBV19 to TRBJ2-5; TRBD2 matches at 7 bases. The TCR comes from a human donor in good health. Specimen: PBMCs. CDR3 residues: CASSISGVGPETQYF. The CDR3 DNA reads TGTGCCAGTAGTATAAGCGGGGTGGGGCCAGAGACCCAGTACTTC.